What follows are 23 T cell receptor beta chains derived from one specimen sequenced in a study of T-cell reconstitution after alpha-beta-depleted transplantation in children. For TCRbeta, the library was prepared with unique molecular identifiers. TCRdb reprocessed the PCR reads via MiXCR and lists one record per CDR3 protein. The sample lists about 350,000 distinct CDR3 sequences; 10% to 15% were seen once. Sequenced material: PBMCs, taken from the stem cell graft. These receptors all come from a human donor who donated a stem cell graft to a child with Fanconi anemia.

This chain connects TRBV6-2 or TRBV6-3 to TRBJ2-3; 9 nucleotides line up with TRBD1. V lost 2 bases to trimming and J lost 1 base; unmatched junction nucleotides: 4. This CDR3 is 16 amino acids long. The germline V gene encodes CDR1 MNHEY and CDR2 SVGEGT. The CDR3 spells CASSYDRDRGTDTQYF. CDR3 bases: TGTGCCAGCAGTTACGACCGGGACAGGGGCACAGATACGCAGTATTTT.

This chain joins TRBV28 and TRBJ2-1; TRBD2 aligns across 8 bases. The CDR3 extends over 20 amino acids. The germline gives CDR1 MDHEN, CDR2 SYDVKM. Trimming removed 5 bases from V and 0 bases from J; junction bases left unmatched: 18. For the CDR3, the DNA is TGTGCCAGCAGTCCCCCCGGAGCGGGGGCATTTCCGAGCTCCTACAATGAGCAGTTCTTC. This translates into CASSPPGAGAFPSSYNEQFF.

This clonotype was picked up a small number of times. The chain links TRBV29-1 to TRBJ2-5, with 12 bases that match TRBD2. The junction had 11 bases not matched to a gene; V was cut back by 4 bases and J by 5 bases. This CDR3 spans 16 amino acids. Germline values: CDR1 SQVTM, CDR2 ANQGSEA. The CDR3 DNA reads as TGCAGCGTTGCCCTGACTAGCGGGGGCCCGGGGGAGACCCAGTACTTC. It yields the protein CSVALTSGGPGETQYF.

The chain links TRBV7-8 to TRBJ1-6, with a possible D match to TRBD1 (5 bases). The germline V and J ends were trimmed by 8 bases and 0 bases, with 20 bases remaining between them. This CDR3 has 18 residues. CDR1 is SGHVS, CDR2 FQNEAQ, per germline. DNA of the CDR3: TGTGCCAGCCGCCTCGGGGACTTTAGGAGCTCCTATAATTCACCCCTCCACTTT. Residues: CASRLGDFRSSYNSPLHF.

Concerning this clonotype itself: One junction end does not reproduce the germline sequence, and a read error may be involved. The rearrangement joins TRBV4-2 to TRBJ2-3, with TRBD1 as a possible D gene (6 bases). CDR1 is LGHNA and CDR2 is YNFKEQ in the germline V gene. The CDR3 is 17 amino acids. CDR3 protein: CASNQDRKQGSTDTQYF. CDR3 coding DNA: TGTGCCAGCAACCAAGATCGGAAACAGGGAAGCACAGATACGCAGTATTTT.

This clonotype came up many times. The chain couples TRBV20-1 to TRBJ2-2; D is unclear. CDR3 size: 16 residues. The ends were cut back, 4 bases at V and 5 bases at J, with 20 bases in the middle. In germline, CDR1 is DFQATT, CDR2 SNEGSKA (reference sequence). CDR3 protein: CSATPWSMGETGELFF. CDR3 nucleotides: TGCAGTGCTACCCCTTGGTCGATGGGTGAGACCGGGGAGCTGTTTTTT.

The genes are TRBV5-1 and TRBJ1-2, with unresolved D. V was clipped by 0 bases and J by 2 bases, with 8 bases between them. CDR1 and CDR2 (germline): SGHRS, YFSETQ. This CDR3 comprises 14 residues. This chain's CDR3 is CASSLDPGNYGYTF. In nucleotides, the CDR3 is TGCGCCAGCAGCTTGGATCCGGGGAACTATGGCTACACCTTC.

This sequence joins TRBV12-3 or TRBV12-4 and TRBJ2-2; unclear D gene. Trimming pared 7 bases from V and 2 bases from J, leaving 17 bases between. The CDR3 is 16 amino acids. The CDR3 spells CASTPAPTANTGELFF. CDR3 DNA: TGTGCCAGCACCCCGGCCCCCACCGCCAACACCGGGGAGCTGTTTTTT.

V and J are TRBV12-3 or TRBV12-4 and TRBJ1-4; TRBD1 is a possible D gene (6 bases). The CDR3 spans 14 residues. Trimming removed 5 bases at V and 7 bases at J, with 14 bases between. CDR3 region: CASSLTGLGEKLFF. The DNA for the CDR3 is TGTGCCAGCAGTCTAACAGGGCTTGGTGAAAAACTGTTTTTT.

This clonotype was observed a few times. J is TRBJ1-5 and V is TRBV6-5; D gene unclear. CDR3 size: 15 residues. Germline CDR1 and CDR2: MNHEY and SVGAGI. Trimming removed 5 bases at V and 7 bases at J, with 18 bases between. DNA of the CDR3: TGTGCCAGCAGTCTCTCGGGAGCCTACGAGCAGCCCCAGCATTTT. It is translated as CASSLSGAYEQPQHF.

The rearrangement uses TRBV20-1 and TRBJ2-3; D call uncertain. The CDR3 contains 15 residues. Deletions cut 7 bases from V and 0 bases from J, with 17 bases between. CDR1 is DFQATT and CDR2 is SNEGSKA in the germline V gene (reference sequence). DNA of the CDR3: TGCAGTGGGCGTCCGAGGACGTTCAGCACAGATACGCAGTATTTT. Translated, it gives CSGRPRTFSTDTQYF.

About this clonotype itself: One end of the junction varies from germline; a read error may be responsible. The rearrangement joins TRBV6-5 to TRBJ2-7; D is unresolved. This CDR3 is built from 14 residues. Germline V gene sequence: CDR1 MNHEY, CDR2 SVGAGI. The CDR3 region has the DNA TGTGCCGGCAGTTACTTGGATCTGGGGTACGAGCAGTACTTC. This codes for CAGSYLDLGYEQYF.

CDR3 DNA sequence: TGTGCCAGCTGCGACCCCAGGGCAGGGGCAACCTACAATGAGCAGTTCTTC. Protein sequence: CASCDPRAGATYNEQFF. This chain joins TRBV2 and TRBJ2-1; weak D call: TRBD1 (6 bases). V lost 8 bases, J lost 2 bases, and 22 bases lay in between. Germline values: CDR1 SNHLY, CDR2 FYNNEI. The CDR3 consists of 17 residues. Drawing the rest from reference TRBV2 and TRBJ2-1, the complete variable domain is EPEVTQTPSHQVTQMGQEVILRCVPISNHLYFYWYRQILGQKVEFLVSFYNNEISEKSEIFDDQFSVERPDGSNFTLKIRSTKLEDSAMYFCASCDPRAGATYNEQFFGPGTRLTVL.

J is TRBJ2-7 and V is TRBV6-5; D possibly corresponds to TRBD2 (6 bases). V dropped 6 bases and J dropped 1 base, with 13 bases sitting between them. The CDR3 extends over 14 amino acids. Germline V gives CDR1 MNHEY, CDR2 SVGAGI. CDR3 bases: TGTGCCAGCAGCTACACCAGCGGGTCCTACGAGCAGTACGTC. This gives the protein CASSYTSGSYEQYV.

This clonotype has at least ten counts. The rearrangement uses TRBV18 and TRBJ2-5; D not resolved. V gave up 8 bases and J gave up 5 bases, with 12 bases separating them. In germline, CDR1 is KGHSH, CDR2 LQKENI. This CDR3 comprises 12 residues. CDR3 in DNA: TGTGCCAGCAGTCCCGACCGGGAGACCCAGTACTTC. Amino acids: CASSPDRETQYF.

In DNA, the CDR3 is TGTGCCAGCAGTTTAGAAGCAGGGCGCGACTACGAGCAGTACGTC. Amino acids: CASSLEAGRDYEQYV. V usage is TRBV12-3 or TRBV12-4 and J usage is TRBJ2-7, with D maybe TRBD1 (5 bases). This CDR3 is built from 15 residues. V lost 1 base, J lost 3 bases, and 13 bases lay in between.

The chain has TRBV27 and TRBJ2-7; D is unresolved. Deletions cut 1 base from V and 7 bases from J, with 11 bases between. The CDR3 runs to 13 residues. In germline, CDR1 is MNHEY, CDR2 SMNVEV (reference sequence). CDR3 sequence: CASSLYRVGEQYF. CDR3 sequence (DNA): TGTGCCAGCAGTTTATACAGAGTAGGGGAGCAGTACTTC.

This clonotype was detected only a few times. The chain uses TRBV20-1 and TRBJ2-6; D remains unclear. The CDR3 spans 12 residues. Germline lookup yields CDR1 DFQATT and CDR2 SNEGSKA (reference sequence). Trimming removed 3 bases from V and 4 bases from J, with 4 bases in between. As DNA, the CDR3 is TGCAGTGCTAGTGGCGGGGCCAACGTCCTGACTTTC. The encoded protein is CSASGGANVLTF.

The gene calls are TRBV6-2 or TRBV6-3 and TRBJ2-2; D call uncertain. V was clipped by 7 bases and J by 5 bases, with 23 bases between them. Germline V gives CDR1 MNHEY, CDR2 SVGEGT. The CDR3 has 17 residues. CDR3 protein: CASKGTARSVKTGELFF. CDR3 in DNA: TGTGCCAGCAAAGGTACGGCCCGCTCGGTGAAGACCGGGGAGCTGTTTTTT.

This rearrangement joins TRBV3-1 to TRBJ2-3, with D tentatively TRBD1 (5 bases). The CDR3 extends over 14 amino acids. V was shortened by 3 bases and J by 0 bases, with 7 bases between the two germline ends. The germline V gene encodes CDR1 LGHDT and CDR2 YNNKEL (reference sequence). The CDR3 region is CASSHSGSTDTQYF. CDR3 DNA: TGTGCCAGCAGCCATTCAGGGAGCACAGATACGCAGTATTTT.

This clonotype has more than one count but fewer than ten. The genes are TRBV19 and TRBJ2-1; 9 bases match TRBD1. Germline lookup yields CDR1 LNHDA and CDR2 SQIVND (reference sequence). V gave up 5 bases and J gave up 5 bases; unmatched junction bases: 16. This CDR3 contains 18 residues. The DNA for the CDR3 is TGTGCCAGTAGTCGTTATTTTCTCCCGGGACAGGGCGACAATGAGCAGTTCTTC. Protein sequence: CASSRYFLPGQGDNEQFF.

This clonotype has just a few counts. The chain joins TRBV10-3 to TRBJ2-1, with a tentative D call TRBD2 (7 bases). The V end lost 0 bases, the J end lost 5 bases, and 11 bases lay between the germline ends. This CDR3 is built from 15 residues. In germline, CDR1 is ENHRY, CDR2 SYGVKD. DNA for the CDR3: TGTGCCATCAGTGAGTCGGCGGGGGCAAACAATGAGCAGTTCTTC. Its protein is CAISESAGANNEQFF.

Many counts were recorded for this clonotype. The chain links TRBV12-3 or TRBV12-4 to TRBJ2-2; possibly TRBD2 for D (5 bases). The CDR3 sequence is 16 residues long. Trimming took 5 bases from V and 3 from J, leaving 16 bases between them. The DNA of the CDR3 is TGTGCCAGCAGTCCTTATGGGAGATGGCACACCGGGGAGCTGTTTTTT. Its translation is CASSPYGRWHTGELFF.